Described below is a single TCR beta chain sequence and its context. What it recognizes is unknown. These data come from a study of shared clonotypes between healthy human individuals. Into CD45RA+ naive and CD45RA-negative memory subsets, the CD4+ cells were split. Study conclusions and caveats: All-four-donor shared clonotypes had higher generation probabilities than non-shared clonotypes did. For sorted subsets, rarefaction showed incomplete sequencing despite large depth.

Sorted-subset replicate PCR reactions contained 200 ng DNA, corresponding to around 30,000 T cell genomes. Produced via immunoSEQ multiplex PCR; TCRdb's table is partial and in-frame only. The table has more than 2,000,000 clones, 80% to 95% seen once. Trimming at V came to 3 bases and at J to 2 bases, leaving 2 bases not matched to a gene. The CDR3 totals 14 residues. Germline V CDR1 and CDR2: LNHNV, YYDKDF (reference sequence). The origin of this receptor is a man younger than 30 in good health. Some clones in this sample may be carry-over from other donors' samples. Sequenced: naive CD4+ T cells from PBMCs. The subset is: CD45RA+ positively selected. The V and J genes are TRBV15 and TRBJ2-7; 9 nucleotides align to TRBD1. DNA for the CDR3: TGTGCCACCAGCAGCCACAGGGGGCCCTACGAGCAGTACTTC. Amino acids: CATSSHRGPYEQYF. The full variable domain, completed using reference TRBV15 and TRBJ2-7, is DAMVIQNPRYQVTQFGKPVTLSCSQTLNHNVMYWYQQKSSQAPKLLFHYYDKDFNNEADTPDNFQSRRPNTSFCFLDIRSPGLGDTAMYLCATSSHRGPYEQYFGPGTRLTVT.